Each of the 30 T cell receptor beta chains below was sequenced from the same sample in a study of blood T cell repertoires in COVID-19. The repertoire was sequenced with immunoSEQ multiplex PCR; TCRdb's copy has only in-frame clones and lacks some. The sample consists of some 150,000 clones, about 90% of them appearing once. Specimen: peripheral blood. The receptor set was obtained from a man aged 50-60 years with acute or convalescent COVID-19.

The chain carries TRBV10-1 and TRBJ1-2; D gene ambiguous. Germline V lookup: CDR1 WNHNN, CDR2 SYGVQD (reference sequence). The CDR3 totals 17 residues. Trimming removed 2 bases at V and 0 bases at J, with 16 bases between. CDR3 in amino acids: CASSEPTPRLANYGYTF. CDR3 DNA: TGCGCCAGCAGTGAGCCAACTCCTAGGTTAGCTAACTATGGCTACACCTTC.

The rearrangement uses TRBV18 and TRBJ1-1; 7 bases agree with TRBD1. The V and J ends lost 1 base and 1 base, in that order; junction bases with no gene match: 3. Germline CDR1 KGHSH, CDR2 LQKENI. The CDR3 is made up of 15 amino acids. As DNA, the CDR3 is TGTGCCAGCTCACCACAGCAGGGGGGGAACACTGAAGCTTTCTTT. This codes for CASSPQQGGNTEAFF.

The chain uses TRBV11-3 and TRBJ2-3; 7 bases align to TRBD2. Trimming removed 5 bases from V and 6 bases from J; junction bases left unmatched: 17. CDR1 is SGHNT, CDR2 YENEEA, per germline. The CDR3 is made up of 17 amino acids. This CDR3 is CASSPVGGSGAQDTQYF. Written as DNA, the CDR3 is TGTGCCAGCAGCCCTGTTGGGGGAAGCGGGGCCCAGGATACGCAGTATTTT.

The chain carries TRBV9 and TRBJ2-3; possibly TRBD1 for D (5 bases). This CDR3 contains 18 residues. Trimming took off 0 bases at V and 1 base at J, with 18 bases between the two ends. Germline CDR1 SGDLS, CDR2 YYNGEE. CDR3 DNA sequence: TGTGCCAGCAGCGTAGAGGGCGGTCCACAGGCTGGCACAGATACGCAGTATTTT. Protein sequence: CASSVEGGPQAGTDTQYF.

The rearrangement uses TRBV5-6 and TRBJ2-1; a weak D match, TRBD1 (5 bases). The CDR3 consists of 15 residues. Germline V lookup: CDR1 SGHDT, CDR2 YYEEEE. Trimming removed 0 bases from V and 8 bases from J, with 15 bases in between. This CDR3 is CASSLEVGLVDEQFF. The CDR3 nucleotides read TGTGCCAGCAGCTTGGAGGTGGGGCTCGTCGATGAGCAGTTCTTC.

The V call is TRBV5-1, the J call TRBJ2-1; the match to TRBD2 covers 8 bases. The CDR3 runs 15 residues. The V gene end was trimmed by 3 bases and the J gene end by 2 bases; junction bases not matched to a gene: 4. Germline CDR1 is SGHRS and CDR2 is YFSETQ. In DNA, the CDR3 is TGCGCCAGCAGCTCGCCGGGGGGGCCCTACAATGAGCAGTTCTTC. This gives the protein CASSSPGGPYNEQFF.

This chain uses TRBV23-1 with TRBJ1-4; perhaps TRBD1 as D (5 bases). TRBV23-1 is an ORF, and what it does is uncertain. V was shortened by 5 bases and J by 7 bases, with 14 bases between the two germline ends. The CDR3 sequence is 14 residues long. CDR3 amino acids: CASSNDSYAEKLFF. CDR3 coding DNA: TGCGCCAGCAGTAACGACAGTTACGCTGAAAAACTGTTTTTT.

This chain connects TRBV5-1 to TRBJ2-5; tentatively, D is TRBD2 (5 bases). Trimming shortened V by 0 bases and J by 5 bases, and 14 bases separated the two germline ends. The V gene's germline CDR1 is SGHRS and CDR2 YFSETQ. The CDR3 is 15 residues long. CDR3 amino acids: CASSLVDSGRETQYF. CDR3 bases: TGCGCCAGCAGCTTGGTTGACTCGGGAAGGGAGACCCAGTACTTC.

This clone appeared a single time. This chain uses TRBV11-3 with TRBJ2-1; 7 bases match TRBD2. The germline V gene has CDR1 SGHNT and CDR2 YENEEA. V lost 1 base, J lost 3 bases, and 3 bases stayed unmatched. The length of the CDR3 is 15 residues. This CDR3 reads CASSLGASGYNEQFF. CDR3 coding DNA: TGTGCCAGCAGCTTAGGGGCTAGCGGCTACAATGAGCAGTTCTTC.

The chain employs TRBV5-6 and TRBJ1-5, with 7 nucleotides matching TRBD1. This CDR3 spans 13 amino acids. The J segment lost 6 bases and the V segment lost 3 bases, leaving 3 bases of the junction unmatched. Germline values: CDR1 SGHDT, CDR2 YYEEEE. Here the CDR3 reads CASSSTGSQPQHF. The CDR3 DNA reads as TGTGCCAGCAGCTCGACAGGGTCTCAGCCCCAGCATTTT.

V gene TRBV19 combines with J gene TRBJ2-7; 8 bases fit TRBD1. CDR1 is LNHDA, CDR2 SQIVND, per germline (reference sequence). The CDR3 contains 16 residues. J gave up 2 bases and V 5 bases, and 11 bases lay outside the gene matches. CDR3 region: CASSQKLGQGTYEQYF. CDR3 DNA sequence: TGTGCCAGTAGTCAAAAACTTGGACAGGGAACCTACGAGCAGTACTTC.

This rearrangement joins TRBV20-1 to TRBJ1-5; D gene ambiguous. This CDR3 has 13 amino acids. Germline CDR1 DFQATT, CDR2 SNEGSKA (reference sequence). V lost 3 bases and J lost 7, with 13 bases in between. The DNA for the CDR3 is TGCAGTGCTAGTAATCCCAGGAACCAGCCCCAGCATTTT. Protein sequence: CSASNPRNQPQHF.

DNA of the CDR3: TGTGCCACCAGTGATAGGGGGGGCAGATATCCTGGTGGCTACACCTTC. Translation: CATSDRGGRYPGGYTF. This sequence joins TRBV24-1 and TRBJ1-2; TRBD1 is a possible D gene (6 bases). The V end lost 3 bases, the J end lost 7 bases, and 20 bases lay between the germline ends. The CDR3 covers 16 residues. The germline gives CDR1 KGHDR, CDR2 SFDVKD.

This chain links TRBV28 with TRBJ1-6; 7 bases line up with TRBD1. J gave up 7 bases and V 7 bases, and 10 bases lay outside the gene matches. There are 15 residues in the CDR3. Germline loops: CDR1 MDHEN, CDR2 SYDVKM. CDR3 amino acids: CASTPWGDRNSPLHF. CDR3 nucleotide sequence: TGTGCCAGCACCCCGTGGGGGGACAGAAATTCACCCCTCCACTTT.

V usage is TRBV10-3 and J usage is TRBJ2-2, with 12 bases that match TRBD2. CDR1 and CDR2 from the germline V gene are ENHRY and SYGVKD. CDR3 length: 17 amino acids. V trimming: 2 bases; J trimming: 1 base; junction bases outside the gene matches: 2. The CDR3 sequence: CAISEGLAGKNTGELFF. CDR3 in DNA: TGTGCCATCAGTGAGGGACTAGCGGGAAAGAACACCGGGGAGCTGTTTTTT.

Only one count was recorded for this clone. V usage is TRBV7-8 and J usage is TRBJ2-2; D is perhaps TRBD1 (6 bases). The CDR3 spans 17 residues. Germline CDR1 and CDR2: SGHVS and FQNEAQ. V lost 5 bases, J lost 5 bases, and 21 bases lay in between. CDR3 sequence: CASSLWGTPPGTGELFF. CDR3 nucleotides: TGTGCCAGCAGCCTGTGGGGGACACCTCCAGGGACCGGGGAGCTGTTTTTT.

The chain uses TRBV21-1 and TRBJ2-7; the table assigns TRBD1, which was not confirmed against the DNA. TRBV21-1 is listed as a pseudogene. CDR3 length: 14 amino acids. In DNA, the CDR3 is TGTGCCAGCAGCACAGGGGCCTCCGACTACGAGCAGTACTTC. Protein product: CASSTGASDYEQYF.

The chain recombines TRBV7-3 with TRBJ2-3; 8 nucleotides agree with TRBD2. Trimming at V came to 7 bases and at J to 2 bases, leaving 17 bases not matched to a gene. This CDR3 is 18 amino acids long. The germline V gene encodes CDR1 SGHTA and CDR2 FQGTGA. CDR3 DNA sequence: TGTGCCAGCACCTCATGGGGTCGTGCGGGGGGACCCACAGATACGCAGTATTTT. This translates into CASTSWGRAGGPTDTQYF. The full variable domain, completed using reference TRBV7-3 and TRBJ2-3, is GAGVSQTPSNKVTEKGKYVELRCDPISGHTALYWYRQSLGQGPEFLIYFQGTGAADDSGLPNDRFFAVRPEGSVSTLKIQRTERGDSAVYLCASTSWGRAGGPTDTQYFGPGTRLTVL.

This sequence joins TRBV5-5 and TRBJ2-7; 7 nucleotides match TRBD1. Germline-derived CDR1 and CDR2 are SGHKS and YYEKEE (reference sequence). With 1 base clipped from V and 6 bases from J, the junction kept 10 bases outside the gene matches. This CDR3 is 15 amino acids long. The chain's CDR3 is CASSLYRTGGSEQYF. CDR3 in DNA: TGTGCCAGCAGCTTGTATCGGACAGGTGGGAGCGAGCAGTACTTC.

The chain combines TRBV6-5 with TRBJ1-1, with 8 bases that match TRBD1. The CDR3 contains 16 residues. V was pared by 2 bases and J by 4 bases, with 9 bases of the junction left unmatched. Germline-derived CDR1 and CDR2 are MNHEY and SVGAGI. CDR3 nucleotide sequence: TGTGCCAGCAGTTACCGCGGAACAGGGGGGATCACTGAAGCTTTCTTT. Amino acid sequence: CASSYRGTGGITEAFF.

V usage is TRBV6-5 and J usage is TRBJ1-4; weak D call: TRBD1 (5 bases). Between the trimmed V and J ends, which lost 4 bases and 8 bases, there was a span of 17 bases. In germline, CDR1 is MNHEY, CDR2 SVGAGI. The CDR3 contains 15 residues. CDR3 nucleotides: TGTGCCAGCAGTTCCGCCGGGGGGATTTGGGAAAAACTGTTTTTT. Protein product: CASSSAGGIWEKLFF.

The chain combines TRBV19 with TRBJ1-2, with D tentatively TRBD1 (5 bases). The V gene's germline CDR1 is LNHDA and CDR2 SQIVND (reference sequence). The CDR3 spans 15 residues. Trimming shortened V by 4 bases and J by 1 base, and 13 bases separated the two germline ends. The CDR3: CASSTTSTDNYGYTF. The CDR3 DNA sequence: TGTGCCAGTAGTACAACCTCGACAGATAACTATGGCTACACCTTC.

The chain employs TRBV28 and TRBJ2-1; a weak D match, TRBD2 (6 bases). Germline V gene lookup returns CDR1 MDHEN and CDR2 SYDVKM. This CDR3 has 15 amino acids. V was shortened by 6 bases and J by 0 bases, with 12 bases between the two germline ends. The CDR3: CASSPGEPSYNEQFF. The CDR3 bases are TGTGCCAGCAGCCCGGGGGAACCCTCCTACAATGAGCAGTTCTTC.

V gene TRBV19 combines with J gene TRBJ2-7; D might be TRBD2 (6 bases). V lost 3 bases, J lost 6 bases, and 15 bases lay in between. The CDR3 loop spans 14 amino acids. Per germline, CDR1 LNHDA and CDR2 SQIVND (reference sequence). The CDR3 DNA sequence: TGTGCCAGTAGTATTACCGGCCCAGCGGGCGAGCAGTACTTC. Its protein is CASSITGPAGEQYF. The full variable domain, in which reference TRBV19 and TRBJ2-7 provide the parts outside the CDR3, is DGGITQSPKYLFRKEGQNVTLSCEQNLNHDAMYWYRQDPGQGLRLIYYSQIVNDFQKGDIAEGYSVSREKKESFPLTVTSAQKNPTAFYLCASSITGPAGEQYFGPGTRLTVT.

The chain joins TRBV3-1 (or the pseudogene TRBV3-2) to TRBJ1-5; 8 nucleotides align to TRBD1. The CDR3 length is 15 residues. Unmatched junction bases numbered 8, after V lost 5 bases and J lost 5 bases. The germline CDR1 and CDR2 sequences are LGHDT and YNNKEL (reference sequence). The CDR3 nucleotides are TGTGCCAGCAGCTCGCGGCAACAGGGGGATCAGCCCCAGCATTTT. Its translation: CASSSRQQGDQPQHF.

The J gene is TRBJ1-2, the V gene TRBV7-9, with TRBD1 identical over 8 bases. V lost 6 bases, J lost 2 bases, and 2 bases stayed unmatched. The CDR3 consists of 13 residues. From germline, CDR1 is SEHNR and CDR2 FQNEAQ (reference sequence). As DNA, the CDR3 is TGTGCCAGCAGTCACAGGGGGAACTATGGCTACACCTTC. This sequence encodes CASSHRGNYGYTF.

The V call is TRBV6-2 or TRBV6-3, the J call TRBJ2-4, with 8 bases that match TRBD2. From germline, CDR1 is MNHEY and CDR2 SVGEGT. The CDR3 totals 14 residues. Losses at the gene ends were 6 bases for V and 8 bases for J; bases not matched to a gene: 9. As DNA, the CDR3 is TGTGCCAGCAGCCCCCTCGCGGGGGGCGACATTCAGTACTTC. Translation gives CASSPLAGGDIQYF.

This chain joins TRBV7-9 and TRBJ2-1, with D perhaps TRBD1 (5 bases). This CDR3 is built from 16 residues. The ends were cut back, 1 base at V and 5 bases at J, with 15 bases in the middle. Germline CDR1 is SEHNR and CDR2 is FQNEAQ (reference sequence). Here the CDR3 DNA reads TGTGCCAGCAGCTTAGATCTTCGGCAGGGAAACAATGAGCAGTTCTTC. It codes for CASSLDLRQGNNEQFF.

The V gene is TRBV5-6, the J gene TRBJ2-7, with TRBD1 as a possible D gene (6 bases). V lost 4 bases and J lost 2, with 13 bases in between. CDR3 size: 14 residues. Germline lookup yields CDR1 SGHDT and CDR2 YYEEEE. Here the CDR3 reads CASSVRGQPYEQYV. The CDR3 DNA is TGTGCCAGCAGCGTTCGGGGACAACCCTACGAGCAGTACGTC.

The chain combines TRBV21-1 with TRBJ1-1; the table gives TRBD1 as D, unverified against the DNA. TRBV21-1 is a pseudogene segment. The CDR3 is made up of 22 amino acids. The CDR3 nucleotides read TGTGCCAGCAGGTGGCCCGGGACAGGGACCATCACCGTCGCGTTCGATGGCACTGAAGCTTTCTTT. Translation gives CASRWPGTGTITVAFDGTEAFF.